The 25 T cell receptor beta chains below all came from one sample that was sequenced in a study of blood T cells in healthy people across ages. Primed by a sample-barcoded 5' primer and a J-beta primer mix, a second PCR proceeded for 7 to 11 cycles. TCRdb redid the calling of the 5' RACE reads with MiXCR, one entry per CDR3 protein. The sample lists 850,000 to 1,100,000 distinct CDR3 sequences; around two fifths were seen once. The sample consisted of blood. Receptors were obtained from a man between 18 and 29 years old in good health.

This chain joins TRBV20-1 and TRBJ1-1; D unresolved. V was trimmed by 7 bases and J by 0 bases, leaving 9 bases between them. This CDR3 is 12 amino acids long. In germline, CDR1 is DFQATT, CDR2 SNEGSKA (reference sequence). The CDR3 DNA sequence: TGCAGTGTCGAGAGCATGAACACTGAAGCTTTCTTT. Its protein is CSVESMNTEAFF.

The chain links TRBV6-8 to TRBJ1-5, with 7 bases identical to TRBD1. J lost 5 bases, V lost 2 bases, and 3 bases had no gene match. This CDR3 has 14 residues. Germline lookup yields CDR1 MNHGY and CDR2 SAAAGT. CDR3: CASSYVGGHQPQHF. The CDR3 DNA reads as TGTGCCAGCAGTTACGTAGGGGGCCATCAGCCCCAGCATTTT.

This sequence joins TRBV6-1 and TRBJ2-1; 8 bases agree with TRBD1. CDR1 and CDR2 (germline): MNHNS, SASEGT. CDR3 length: 16 amino acids. The trim removed 3 bases at V and 10 bases at J, leaving 14 bases unmatched. The CDR3, as DNA: TGTGCCAGCAGTGACGATCTCGGACAGGGATTCTACGAGCAGTTCTTC. This codes for CASSDDLGQGFYEQFF.

The chain's CDR3 is CASSQRTLNLMNTEAFF. The CDR3, as DNA: TGCGCCAGCAGCCAAAGAACCTTAAACCTCATGAACACTGAAGCTTTCTTT. V is TRBV4-1 and J is TRBJ1-1; unclear D gene. The CDR3 is 17 residues long. Germline V gene lookup returns CDR1 MGHRA and CDR2 YSYEKL. The ends were cut back, 2 bases at V and 0 bases at J, with 16 bases in the middle.

Details on this clonotype: A much larger clone differs from this one at a single base, so this may be a read error. The chain has TRBV4-3 and TRBJ2-1; maybe TRBD1 (5 bases). The J call may be mistaken, given a closer DNA end match to TRBJ2-7. Germline lookup yields CDR1 LGHNA and CDR2 YSLEER. CDR3 length equals 15 residues. The DNA for the CDR3 is TGCGCCAGCAGCCAAGACAGGGTCTCCTACAATGAGCAGTACTTC. Translation: CASSQDRVSYNEQYF.

This clonotype was seen at least ten times. The chain's CDR3 is CASSYEGGSPLHF. CDR3 coding DNA: TGTGCCAGCAGTTACGAAGGCGGTTCACCCCTCCACTTT. The chain is built from TRBV6-2 or TRBV6-3 and TRBJ1-6; D not certain. V was cut by 2 bases and J by 9 bases, with 8 bases left in between. Germline V gene data show CDR1 as MNHEY and CDR2 as SVGEGT. The CDR3 covers 13 residues.

The chain combines TRBV20-1 with TRBJ2-5; D is possibly TRBD1 (5 bases). The CDR3 is 12 residues long. Trimming pared 4 bases from V and 5 bases from J, leaving 11 bases between. Germline CDR1 is DFQATT and CDR2 is SNEGSKA (reference sequence). This chain's CDR3 is CSATKGRETQYF. CDR3 nucleotide sequence: TGCAGTGCTACTAAGGGGCGGGAGACCCAGTACTTC.

V gene TRBV5-1 combines with J gene TRBJ1-2; D may be TRBD1 (5 bases). The CDR3 spans 13 residues. V was clipped by 6 bases and J by 4 bases, with 13 bases between them. Looked up from germline, CDR1 is SGHRS and CDR2 is YFSETQ. The CDR3 sequence: CASTLGTSYGYTF. CDR3 nucleotides: TGCGCCAGCACCCTGGGGACCTCCTATGGCTACACCTTC.

This sequence joins TRBV5-1 and TRBJ2-1; the D gene could be TRBD1 or TRBD2 (5 bases each). Per germline, CDR1 SGHRS and CDR2 YFSETQ. The CDR3 consists of 15 residues. The V and J ends lost 3 bases and 7 bases respectively, with 17 bases between them. The CDR3 reads CASSWDGRAENEQFF. The CDR3 bases are TGCGCCAGCAGCTGGGACGGCAGGGCGGAAAATGAGCAGTTCTTC.

Comments on this clonotype: With a much larger clone just one base away, this may be a read error. The chain joins TRBV9 to TRBJ2-3, with D unresolved. Germline CDR1 reads SGDLS; CDR2 reads YYNGEE. This CDR3 has 12 residues. Deletions cut 2 bases from V and 3 bases from J, with 4 bases between. CDR3 DNA sequence: TGTGCCAGCAGCGTTCGGACAGATACGCAGTATTTT. Its translation: CASSVRTDTQYF.

This clonotype was observed a handful of times. CDR3 residues: CSAKPGTSGGIGAKNIQYF. DNA for the CDR3: TGCAGTGCTAAACCTGGGACTAGCGGGGGGATTGGAGCCAAAAACATTCAGTACTTC. The rearrangement joins TRBV20-1 to TRBJ2-4; 15 nucleotides match TRBD2. The CDR3 has 19 residues. V gave up 4 bases and J gave up 0 bases; unmatched junction bases: 10. CDR1 and CDR2 from the germline V gene are DFQATT and SNEGSKA (reference sequence).

This chain uses TRBV7-2 with TRBJ1-1; 7 nucleotides align to TRBD1. Per the germline V gene, CDR1 is SGHTA and CDR2 is FQGNSA. CDR3 length: 14 residues. The trim removed 4 bases at V and 8 bases at J, leaving 10 bases unmatched. The CDR3 is CASSSGLQGLEAFF. The CDR3 DNA sequence: TGTGCCAGCAGCTCAGGACTACAGGGGTTGGAAGCTTTCTTT.

The rearrangement uses TRBV5-6 and TRBJ2-3; unclear D gene. Trimming removed 4 bases from V and 3 bases from J, with 12 bases in between. The CDR3 is 14 residues long. Germline loops: CDR1 SGHDT, CDR2 YYEEEE. CDR3 DNA sequence: TGTGCCAGCAGCCAAAAGCCGTTTACAGATACGCAGTATTTT. As protein: CASSQKPFTDTQYF. The full variable domain, rest sourced from reference TRBV5-6 and TRBJ2-3, is DAGVTQSPTHLIKTRGQQVTLRCSPKSGHDTVSWYQQALGQGPQFIFQYYEEEERQRGNFPDRFSGHQFPNYSSELNVNALLLGDSALYLCASSQKPFTDTQYFGPGTRLTVL.

This chain links TRBV10-3 with TRBJ1-2; D uncertain. Germline V gene lookup returns CDR1 ENHRY and CDR2 SYGVKD. This CDR3 has 15 amino acids. V lost 3 bases to trimming and J lost 2 bases, with 13 bases between them. In DNA, the CDR3 is TGTGCCATCAGTGACCGGGTGCGAGAGAACTATGGCTACACCTTC. The encoded protein is CAISDRVRENYGYTF.

This chain connects TRBV7-3 to TRBJ2-1; D is unclear. The CDR3 is 15 residues long. Germline lookup yields CDR1 SGHTA and CDR2 FQGTGA. Trimming took 0 bases from V and 4 from J, leaving 10 bases between them. This CDR3 reads CASSLTPNKYNEQFF. As DNA, the CDR3 is TGTGCCAGCAGCTTAACACCTAATAAGTACAATGAGCAGTTCTTC. The full variable domain, its missing parts supplied by reference TRBV7-3 and TRBJ2-1, is GAGVSQTPSNKVTEKGKYVELRCDPISGHTALYWYRQSLGQGPEFLIYFQGTGAADDSGLPNDRFFAVRPEGSVSTLKIQRTERGDSAVYLCASSLTPNKYNEQFFGPGTRLTVL.

This clonotype was counted many times. The chain combines TRBV29-1 with TRBJ1-2; D gene uncertain. This CDR3 has 13 amino acids. Germline CDR1 reads SQVTM; CDR2 reads ANQGSEA. Trimming took off 0 bases at V and 3 bases at J, with 8 bases between the two ends. The CDR3, as DNA: TGCAGCGTTGAAGATGTCGGGGACTATGGCTACACCTTC. Protein product: CSVEDVGDYGYTF.

V is TRBV10-3 and J is TRBJ1-5; D not certain. V shed 0 bases and J shed 4 bases, with 16 bases lying between them. Germline V CDR1 and CDR2: ENHRY, SYGVKD. CDR3 length equals 17 residues. The CDR3 region has the DNA TGTGCCATCAGTGAGTCTAGTGGGAGGCGGCGGAATCAGCCCCAGCATTTT. Translating it yields CAISESSGRRRNQPQHF.

This chain links TRBV12-3 or TRBV12-4 with TRBJ2-2; tentatively, D is TRBD1 (6 bases). The V end was cut by 3 bases, the J end by 7 bases, with 9 bases between. The CDR3 is 13 residues long. CDR3 in amino acids: CASSLRGNGELFF. The CDR3, as DNA: TGTGCCAGCAGTTTGAGGGGGAACGGGGAGCTGTTTTTT.

This clonotype came up a few times. This chain uses TRBV9 with TRBJ2-7; D is possibly TRBD1 (6 bases). Germline values: CDR1 SGDLS, CDR2 YYNGEE. The CDR3 is 15 amino acids. V was cut by 4 bases and J by 3 bases, with 17 bases left in between. The CDR3 sequence is CASSLTGTQGYEQYF. The DNA for the CDR3 is TGTGCCAGCAGCCTGACCGGGACACAAGGCTACGAGCAGTACTTC.

This clonotype showed up just a few times. The rearrangement links TRBV28 to TRBJ1-4; 10 bases align to TRBD1. From germline, CDR1 is MDHEN and CDR2 SYDVKM. Unmatched junction bases numbered 10, after V lost 5 bases and J lost 10 bases. This CDR3 is 15 amino acids long. CDR3 residues: CASSPPGTGVLKLFF. CDR3 coding DNA: TGTGCCAGCAGTCCTCCCGGGACAGGGGTTCTAAAACTGTTTTTT.

J is TRBJ2-4 and V is TRBV3-1; TRBD1 is a possible D gene (5 bases). CDR1 and CDR2 (germline): LGHDT, YNNKEL (reference sequence). CDR3 length equals 16 residues. Deletions cut 4 bases from V and 0 bases from J, with 13 bases between. CDR3 coding DNA: TGTGCCAGCAGCCCCTTTGGACAAGTAGCCAAAAACATTCAGTACTTC. It specifies CASSPFGQVAKNIQYF.

In DNA, the CDR3 is TGTGCCTGGTCCGGGCTAGCGGGGGCCACAATTCCCACAGATACGCAGTATTTT. It encodes CAWSGLAGATIPTDTQYF. The chain joins TRBV21-1 to TRBJ2-3; TRBD2 is taken as the D call from the table, unchecked against the DNA. TRBV21-1 is a documented pseudogene. This CDR3 contains 18 residues.

This clonotype was observed a few times. The V and J genes are TRBV7-2 and TRBJ2-1, with 8 bases that match TRBD2. With V trimmed by 3 bases and J by 8 bases, 3 bases remained unmatched. CDR1 SGHTA and CDR2 FQGNSA come from the germline V gene. The CDR3 has 13 residues. CDR3 nucleotide sequence: TGTGCCAGCAGCTTCGGGGGGGGCGATGAGCAGTTCTTC. This sequence encodes CASSFGGGDEQFF. Based on the CDR3 plus reference TRBV7-2 and TRBJ2-1, the full variable domain is GAGVSQSPSNKVTEKGKDVELRCDPISGHTALYWYRQSLGQGLEFLIYFQGNSAPDKSGLPSDRFSAERTGGSVSTLTIQRTQQEDSAVYLCASSFGGGDEQFFGPGTRLTVL.

The chain has TRBV5-5 and TRBJ1-1, with TRBD1 as a possible D gene (6 bases). Germline-derived CDR1 and CDR2 are SGHKS and YYEKEE (reference sequence). There are 14 residues in the CDR3. Trimming left V 4 bases short and J 2 bases short, with 12 bases between. This CDR3 is CASSNWDTNTEAFF. As DNA, the CDR3 is TGTGCCAGCAGCAATTGGGACACAAACACTGAAGCTTTCTTT.

The chain uses TRBV15 and TRBJ2-1, with D perhaps matching TRBD1 (5 bases). There are 15 residues in the CDR3. Trimming pared 5 bases from V and 5 bases from J, leaving 16 bases between. Germline V CDR1 and CDR2: LNHNV, YYDKDF (reference sequence). Here the CDR3 DNA reads TGTGCCACCAGCTTCTCCCTACAGGAAAACAATGAGCAGTTCTTC. As protein: CATSFSLQENNEQFF.